The clone carrying this T cell receptor (beta chain) appeared a few times. Its antigen remains unidentified. TCRdb re-called the reads through MiXCR, storing one row per CDR3 protein. Seen here are some 320,000 distinct CDR3 sequences, about 29% observed once, and the top ten hold 15% to 20%. The sample is drawn from a study of T cell repertoires in cytomegalovirus infection. Points from the study as a whole: Of the TCR beta families, the public ones yielded a cumulative frequency that identified carriers of CMV plus the relevant HLA.

CDR3 size: 18 residues. Per germline, CDR1 DFQATT and CDR2 SNEGSKA (reference sequence). The V gene end was trimmed by 0 bases and the J gene end by 5 bases; junction bases not matched to a gene: 7. The sample here was cultured PBMCs, taken from culture after CMV antigen stimulation. The rearrangement links TRBV20-1 to TRBJ2-2, with 15 bases fitting TRBD2. This clonotype originated in a human donor in good health (CMV status not recorded). Some clones in this sample may be carry-over from other donors' samples. CDR3 protein: CSARDLGLAGGMTGELFF. The CDR3 bases are TGCAGTGCTAGAGATCTCGGACTAGCGGGAGGGATGACCGGGGAGCTGTTTTTT.